The source of this TCR beta chain is a study of shared clonotypes between healthy human individuals. In the sorted-subset replicate PCRs, 150 to 200 ng DNA, tens of thousands of T cell genomes, was used. Method: immunoSEQ multiplex PCR; TCRdb's copy keeps in-frame clones and lacks some. The sample records around 2.3 million clones, nearly 97% being singletons. Regarding the study as a whole: Clonotype sharing among the donors was expected to vary with sequencing depth. Donor scarcity curtailed the genetic and exposure-history diversity represented herein.

Remarks on this clone: Its antigen is not identified.

The CD4+ fraction was divided into a CD45RA+ naive subset and a CD45RA-negative memory subset. Germline V gene data show CDR1 as ENHRY and CDR2 as SYGVKD. V shed 0 bases and J shed 6 bases, with 12 bases lying between them. The CDR3 length is 14 residues. The rearrangement joins TRBV10-3 to TRBJ2-7, with a weak D call TRBD1 (5 bases). Material: naive CD4+ T cells sorted from blood. Stated subset: CD45RA+ positively selected. This TCR was recovered from a man aged 18-30 years in good health. CDR3 bases: TGTGCCATCAGTGAGTCGGGGCGCTCGCTCGAGCAGTACTTC. Translated, it gives CAISESGRSLEQYF.